A selection of T cell receptor beta chains follows, all from one sample in a study of blood T cell repertoires in COVID-19. Clones were read by immunoSEQ multiplex PCR, and TCRdb kept only the in-frame ones, dropping some. The repertoire includes 250,000 to 350,000 clones, just over 85% of them detected once, and around 3% sits in the top ten. Sequences were obtained from peripheral blood. These receptors originate from a woman aged 30 to 39 with active or convalescent COVID-19. The CDR3 runs from the conserved cysteine through the conserved F or W. The order of the fields is J gene, clone size, V gene, D gene, CDR3 protein, CDR3 DNA. The D gene is left open where the match is weak. Not all rows give a size; the values are once, few, many and, for expanded clones, a class.

j_call: TRBJ2-1; clone_size: .; v_call: TRBV7-8; d_call: TRBD2; cdr3_aa: CASSWRGDEQFF; cdr3_nt: TGTGCCAGCAGCTGGCGGGGGGATGAGCAGTTCTTC
j_call: TRBJ1-2; clone_size: .; v_call: TRBV7-9; d_call: .; cdr3_aa: CASSLSGGRDYGYTF; cdr3_nt: TGTGCCAGCAGCTTATCGGGCGGGAGGGACTATGGCTACACCTTC
j_call: TRBJ2-2; clone_size: .; v_call: TRBV7-9; d_call: .; cdr3_aa: CASSLVMGDTGELFF; cdr3_nt: TGTGCCAGCAGCTTAGTGATGGGCGACACCGGGGAGCTGTTTTTT
j_call: TRBJ1-5; clone_size: .; v_call: TRBV27; d_call: .; cdr3_aa: CASSLGGGQPQHF; cdr3_nt: TGTGCCAGCAGTTTAGGGGGGGGCCAGCCCCAGCATTTT
j_call: TRBJ2-7; clone_size: .; v_call: TRBV6-6; d_call: .; cdr3_aa: CATRWDNYEQYF; cdr3_nt: TGTGCCACCAGGTGGGACAACTACGAGCAGTACTTC
j_call: TRBJ2-1; clone_size: .; v_call: TRBV5-1; d_call: TRBD2; cdr3_aa: CASRTSGGIYEQFF; cdr3_nt: TGCGCCAGCAGAACCAGCGGGGGTATCTATGAGCAGTTCTTC
j_call: TRBJ2-2; clone_size: .; v_call: TRBV6-2/TRBV6-3; d_call: TRBD2; cdr3_aa: CASSYTKMDRILAGGTGELFF; cdr3_nt: TGTGCCAGCAGTTACACGAAAATGGACAGAATTCTAGCGGGGGGCACCGGGGAGCTGTTTTTT
j_call: TRBJ2-3; clone_size: once; v_call: TRBV19; d_call: TRBD1; cdr3_aa: CASSFGRTGGRWDTQYF; cdr3_nt: TGTGCCAGTAGCTTCGGTAGGACAGGGGGCAGGTGGGATACGCAGTATTTT
j_call: TRBJ2-1; clone_size: .; v_call: TRBV5-8; d_call: .; cdr3_aa: CASSLEVGRYNEQFF; cdr3_nt: TGTGCCAGCAGCTTGGAGGTGGGCAGATACAATGAGCAGTTCTTC
j_call: TRBJ1-2; clone_size: .; v_call: TRBV7-2; d_call: TRBD1; cdr3_aa: CASSLGPDRVDGYTF; cdr3_nt: TGTGCCAGCAGCTTAGGCCCCGACAGGGTTGATGGCTACACCTTC
j_call: TRBJ2-5; clone_size: .; v_call: TRBV4-1; d_call: .; cdr3_aa: CASSQAVEIQETQYF; cdr3_nt: TGCGCCAGCAGCCAAGCGGTCGAGATACAAGAGACCCAGTACTTC
j_call: TRBJ2-7; clone_size: .; v_call: TRBV5-4; d_call: .; cdr3_aa: CASSFSGARGSYEQYF; cdr3_nt: TGTGCCAGCAGCTTCTCAGGGGCGAGGGGTAGCTACGAGCAGTACTTC
j_call: TRBJ2-2; clone_size: .; v_call: TRBV9; d_call: TRBD2; cdr3_aa: CASRGLANTGELFF; cdr3_nt: TGTGCCAGCAGGGGACTAGCGAACACCGGGGAGCTGTTTTTT
j_call: TRBJ2-4; clone_size: .; v_call: TRBV3-1/TRBV3-2; d_call: .; cdr3_aa: CASSLEGTASIQYF; cdr3_nt: TGTGCCAGCAGCCTAGAAGGAACAGCTTCGATTCAGTACTTC
j_call: TRBJ1-4; clone_size: .; v_call: TRBV15; d_call: .; cdr3_aa: CATSRDLGDNEKLFF; cdr3_nt: TGTGCCACCAGCAGAGATCTGGGAGATAATGAAAAACTGTTTTTT
j_call: TRBJ2-7; clone_size: .; v_call: TRBV29-1; d_call: .; cdr3_aa: CSVVAGYEQYF; cdr3_nt: TGCAGCGTTGTTGCGGGCTACGAGCAGTACTTC
j_call: TRBJ2-7; clone_size: few; v_call: TRBV27; d_call: TRBD2; cdr3_aa: CASSPSGGSSYEQYF; cdr3_nt: TGTGCCAGCAGTCCAAGCGGGGGTAGCTCCTACGAGCAGTACTTC
j_call: TRBJ1-3; clone_size: .; v_call: TRBV7-9; d_call: .; cdr3_aa: CASSLAGQGGNTIYF; cdr3_nt: TGTGCCAGCAGCTTAGCGGGGCAGGGAGGAAACACCATATATTTT
j_call: TRBJ2-1; clone_size: .; v_call: TRBV14; d_call: .; cdr3_aa: CASSQETGISSYNEQFF; cdr3_nt: TGTGCCAGCAGCCAAGAAACAGGGATTAGCTCCTACAATGAGCAGTTCTTC
j_call: TRBJ1-4; clone_size: .; v_call: TRBV15; d_call: .; cdr3_aa: CATSREGRGLFF; cdr3_nt: TGTGCCACCAGCAGAGAGGGGCGAGGACTGTTTTTT
j_call: TRBJ2-5; clone_size: .; v_call: TRBV11-2; d_call: TRBD1; cdr3_aa: CASSPRDSQETQYF; cdr3_nt: TGTGCCAGCAGCCCAAGGGACAGCCAAGAGACCCAGTACTTC
j_call: TRBJ1-4; clone_size: .; v_call: TRBV15; d_call: .; cdr3_aa: CATSRDRTAEKLFF; cdr3_nt: TGTGCCACCAGCAGAGATAGGACAGCTGAAAAACTGTTTTTT
j_call: TRBJ2-3; clone_size: .; v_call: TRBV5-1; d_call: TRBD2; cdr3_aa: CASSLVAGPDTQYF; cdr3_nt: TGCGCCAGCAGCTTGGTAGCGGGTCCAGATACGCAGTATTTT
j_call: TRBJ2-1; clone_size: .; v_call: TRBV6-5; d_call: .; cdr3_aa: CASSSLGAYNEQFF; cdr3_nt: TGTGCCAGCAGTTCACTTGGGGCGTATAATGAGCAGTTCTTC
j_call: TRBJ1-1; clone_size: .; v_call: TRBV5-1; d_call: TRBD1; cdr3_aa: CASSTQGAPTEAFF; cdr3_nt: TGCGCCAGCAGTACACAGGGGGCGCCCACTGAAGCTTTCTTT
j_call: TRBJ2-7; clone_size: .; v_call: TRBV2; d_call: .; cdr3_aa: CASSEASRAEQYF; cdr3_nt: TGTGCCAGCAGTGAAGCCTCGAGGGCCGAGCAGTACTTC
j_call: TRBJ2-5; clone_size: .; v_call: TRBV6-5; d_call: .; cdr3_aa: CASSSATQYF; cdr3_nt: TGTGCCAGCAGTAGCGCGACCCAGTACTTC
j_call: TRBJ2-1; clone_size: .; v_call: TRBV6-4; d_call: TRBD2; cdr3_aa: CASTLTAGDHNEQFF; cdr3_nt: TGTGCCAGCACCTTGACCGCGGGGGACCACAATGAGCAGTTCTTC
j_call: TRBJ2-2; clone_size: .; v_call: TRBV28; d_call: TRBD1; cdr3_aa: CASSLFSLQGPRMIGELFF; cdr3_nt: TGTGCCAGCAGTTTATTTTCCTTACAGGGGCCGCGGATGATCGGGGAGCTGTTTTTT
j_call: TRBJ2-6; clone_size: .; v_call: TRBV7-2; d_call: TRBD1; cdr3_aa: CASNHGDRGHYSGANVLTF; cdr3_nt: TGTGCCAGCAACCACGGGGACAGGGGGCATTACTCTGGGGCCAACGTCCTGACTTTC
j_call: TRBJ1-4; clone_size: .; v_call: TRBV29-1; d_call: TRBD1; cdr3_aa: CSVGRGQGKFYYCSF; cdr3_nt: TGCAGCGTTGGGCGGGGACAGGGGAAGTTCTACTATTGCTCCTTT
j_call: TRBJ2-2; clone_size: .; v_call: TRBV30; d_call: TRBD2; cdr3_aa: CAWTSGGSHTGELFF; cdr3_nt: TGTGCCTGGACTAGCGGGGGGTCCCACACCGGGGAGCTGTTTTTT
j_call: TRBJ2-1; clone_size: .; v_call: TRBV2; d_call: .; cdr3_aa: CASRDSPYNEQFF; cdr3_nt: TGTGCCAGCCGCGACAGCCCGTACAATGAGCAGTTCTTC
j_call: TRBJ1-1; clone_size: .; v_call: TRBV4-3; d_call: .; cdr3_aa: CASSHSGSLNTEAFF; cdr3_nt: TGCGCCAGCAGCCATTCCGGGTCCCTGAACACTGAAGCTTTCTTT
j_call: TRBJ2-7; clone_size: .; v_call: TRBV28; d_call: TRBD1; cdr3_aa: CASRKVGGAGLYEQYF; cdr3_nt: TGTGCCAGCAGGAAGGTAGGGGGCGCGGGTTTGTACGAGCAGTACTTC
j_call: TRBJ2-2; clone_size: .; v_call: TRBV5-1; d_call: TRBD1; cdr3_aa: CASSLEGQGNTGELFF; cdr3_nt: TGCGCCAGCAGCTTGGAGGGACAGGGCAACACCGGGGAGCTGTTTTTT
j_call: TRBJ1-1; clone_size: .; v_call: TRBV19; d_call: .; cdr3_aa: CASSIRNTEAFF; cdr3_nt: TGTGCCAGTAGTATTCGGAACACTGAAGCTTTCTTT
j_call: TRBJ1-4; clone_size: .; v_call: TRBV14; d_call: .; cdr3_aa: CASSQEKGTNEKLFF; cdr3_nt: TGTGCCAGCAGCCAAGAAAAGGGGACTAATGAAAAACTGTTTTTT
j_call: TRBJ1-2; clone_size: .; v_call: TRBV6-2/TRBV6-3; d_call: TRBD1; cdr3_aa: CASSQTSGQRLNGYTF; cdr3_nt: TGTGCCAGCAGTCAAACATCGGGACAGAGGTTGAATGGCTACACCTTC
j_call: TRBJ1-2; clone_size: .; v_call: TRBV18; d_call: TRBD1; cdr3_aa: CASSGGQNYGYTF; cdr3_nt: TGTGCCAGCTCAGGGGGACAGAACTATGGCTACACCTTC
j_call: TRBJ1-4; clone_size: .; v_call: TRBV28; d_call: .; cdr3_aa: CASRSEGGWGEKLFF; cdr3_nt: TGTGCCAGCAGATCCGAAGGGGGATGGGGTGAAAAACTGTTTTTT
j_call: TRBJ2-6; clone_size: .; v_call: TRBV3-1/TRBV3-2; d_call: .; cdr3_aa: CASSRVGGFGANVLTF; cdr3_nt: TGTGCCAGCAGCCGCGTAGGGGGATTTGGGGCCAACGTCCTGACTTTC
j_call: TRBJ1-2; clone_size: .; v_call: TRBV24-1; d_call: TRBD1; cdr3_aa: CATSETGFDYGYTF; cdr3_nt: TGTGCCACCAGTGAGACAGGGTTTGACTATGGCTACACCTTC
j_call: TRBJ1-2; clone_size: once; v_call: TRBV7-2; d_call: TRBD1; cdr3_aa: CASSDRAYGYTF; cdr3_nt: TGTGCCAGCAGCGACAGGGCCTATGGCTACACCTTC
j_call: TRBJ2-5; clone_size: .; v_call: TRBV7-2; d_call: .; cdr3_aa: CASSARVWETQYF; cdr3_nt: TGTGCCAGCAGCGCCCGGGTTTGGGAGACCCAGTACTTC
j_call: TRBJ2-3; clone_size: .; v_call: TRBV6-4; d_call: TRBD1; cdr3_aa: CASSATGVTDTQYF; cdr3_nt: TGTGCCAGCAGTGCTACAGGGGTCACAGATACGCAGTATTTT
j_call: TRBJ2-7; clone_size: .; v_call: TRBV7-2; d_call: TRBD2; cdr3_aa: CASSFREGAYEQYF; cdr3_nt: TGTGCCAGCAGCTTTCGGGAGGGGGCCTACGAGCAGTACTTC